This T cell receptor beta chain was sequenced for a study of T cell repertoires in cytomegalovirus infection. Study as a whole: Based on public TCR beta signatures, there were indications of CMV infection and of a matching HLA type.

There are 14 residues in the CDR3. CDR1 and CDR2 from the germline V gene are SGHVS and FNYEAQ. Trimming left V 6 bases short and J 6 bases short, with 16 bases between. TCRdb fed the reads into MiXCR, producing one record per CDR3 protein. The profile shows 830,000 or so distinct CDR3 sequences, 30% to 35% of them singletons. This clonotype has a handful of counts. As yet, its antigen is unknown. Material: cultured CD8+ T cells from PBMCs, obtained from culture after CMV antigen stimulation. This TCR was recovered from a human donor in good health (CMV status not recorded). Some clones in this sample may be carry-over from other donors' samples. The V gene is TRBV7-6, the J gene TRBJ2-3; D tentatively fits TRBD1 or TRBD2 (5 bases each). CDR3 residues: CASSPQGRTDTQYF. The CDR3 region has the DNA TGTGCCAGCAGTCCCCAGGGACGTACGGATACGCAGTATTTT.